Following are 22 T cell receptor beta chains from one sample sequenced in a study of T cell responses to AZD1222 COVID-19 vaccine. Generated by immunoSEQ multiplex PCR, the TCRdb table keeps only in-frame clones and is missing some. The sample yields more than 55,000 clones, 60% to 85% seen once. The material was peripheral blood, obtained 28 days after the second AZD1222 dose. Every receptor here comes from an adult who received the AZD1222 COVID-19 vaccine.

The CDR3 sequence is CASSPKTSGGGETQYF. CDR3 nucleotides: TGTGCCAGCAGTCCGAAGACTAGCGGGGGAGGAGAGACCCAGTACTTC. The chain carries TRBV28 and TRBJ2-5; the match to TRBD2 covers 12 bases. CDR3 size: 16 residues. Germline trimming cut 5 bases from V and 4 bases from J; bases unmatched to any gene: 8. Per the germline V gene, CDR1 is MDHEN and CDR2 is SYDVKM. Filled out from reference TRBV28 and TRBJ2-5, the complete variable domain reads DVKVTQSSRYLVKRTGEKVFLECVQDMDHENMFWYRQDPGLGLRLIYFSYDVKMKEKGDIPEGYSVSREKKERFSLILESASTNQTSMYLCASSPKTSGGGETQYFGPGTRLLVL.

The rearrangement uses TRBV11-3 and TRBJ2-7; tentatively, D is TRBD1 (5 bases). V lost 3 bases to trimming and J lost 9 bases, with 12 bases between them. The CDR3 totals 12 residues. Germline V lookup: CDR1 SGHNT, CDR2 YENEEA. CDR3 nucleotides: TGTGCCAGCAGCTTGGAGACAGTTCGGCAGTACTTC. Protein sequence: CASSLETVRQYF.

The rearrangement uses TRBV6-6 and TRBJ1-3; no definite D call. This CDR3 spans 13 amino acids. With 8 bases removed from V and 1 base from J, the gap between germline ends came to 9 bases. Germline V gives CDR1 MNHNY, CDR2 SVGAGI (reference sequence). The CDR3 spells CASGEVSGNTIYF. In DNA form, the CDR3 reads TGTGCCAGCGGCGAGGTATCTGGAAACACCATATATTTT.

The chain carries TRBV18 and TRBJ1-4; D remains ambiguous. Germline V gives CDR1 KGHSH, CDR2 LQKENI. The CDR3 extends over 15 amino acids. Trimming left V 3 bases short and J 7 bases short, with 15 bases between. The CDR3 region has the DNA TGTGCCAGCTCACCTACCCCGCAGACAACTGAAAAACTGTTTTTT. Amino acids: CASSPTPQTTEKLFF.

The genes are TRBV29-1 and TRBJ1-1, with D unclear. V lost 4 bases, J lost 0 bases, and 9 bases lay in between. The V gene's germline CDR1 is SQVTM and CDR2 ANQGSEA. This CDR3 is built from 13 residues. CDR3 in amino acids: CSVVKGLNTEAFF. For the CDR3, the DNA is TGCAGCGTTGTCAAGGGATTGAACACTGAAGCTTTCTTT.

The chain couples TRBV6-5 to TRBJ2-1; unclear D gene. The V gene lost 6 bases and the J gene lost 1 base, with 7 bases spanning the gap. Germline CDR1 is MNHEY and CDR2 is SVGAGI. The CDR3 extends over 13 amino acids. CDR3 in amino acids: CASRRVSYNEQFF. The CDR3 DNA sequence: TGTGCCAGCAGAAGGGTTTCCTACAATGAGCAGTTCTTC.

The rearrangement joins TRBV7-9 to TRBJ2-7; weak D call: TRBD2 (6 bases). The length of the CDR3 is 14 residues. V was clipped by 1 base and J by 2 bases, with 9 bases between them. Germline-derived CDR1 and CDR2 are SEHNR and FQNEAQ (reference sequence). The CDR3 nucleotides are TGTGCCAGCAGCTTAGTAGCGGAGACCTACGAGCAGTACTTC. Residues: CASSLVAETYEQYF.

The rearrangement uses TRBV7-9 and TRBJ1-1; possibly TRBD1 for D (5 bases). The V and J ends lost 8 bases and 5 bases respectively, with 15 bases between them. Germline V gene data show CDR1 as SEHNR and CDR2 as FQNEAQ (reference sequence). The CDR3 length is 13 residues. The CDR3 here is CASHGGDRTEAFF. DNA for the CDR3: TGTGCCAGCCACGGGGGGGATCGGACTGAAGCTTTCTTT.

DNA of the CDR3: TGTGCCAGCAGAGAAGGACTTGCCCCGAATGAAAAACTGTTTTTT. Amino acids: CASREGLAPNEKLFF. This chain connects TRBV27 to TRBJ1-4; unclear D gene. The germline gives CDR1 MNHEY, CDR2 SMNVEV (reference sequence). CDR3 length equals 15 residues. The V end lost 6 bases, the J end lost 5 bases, and 16 bases lay between the germline ends.

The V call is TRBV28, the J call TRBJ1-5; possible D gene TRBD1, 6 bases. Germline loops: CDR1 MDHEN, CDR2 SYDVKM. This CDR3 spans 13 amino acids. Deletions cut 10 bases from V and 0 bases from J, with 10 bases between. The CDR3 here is CATRGGSNQPQHF. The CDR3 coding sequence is TGTGCCACCAGGGGCGGTAGCAATCAGCCCCAGCATTTT.

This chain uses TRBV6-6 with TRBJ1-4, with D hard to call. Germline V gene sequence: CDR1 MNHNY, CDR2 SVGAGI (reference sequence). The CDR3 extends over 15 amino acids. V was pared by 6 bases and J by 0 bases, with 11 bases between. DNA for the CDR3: TGTGCCAGCAGGGATGGGCAGGCAACTAATGAAAAACTGTTTTTT. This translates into CASRDGQATNEKLFF.

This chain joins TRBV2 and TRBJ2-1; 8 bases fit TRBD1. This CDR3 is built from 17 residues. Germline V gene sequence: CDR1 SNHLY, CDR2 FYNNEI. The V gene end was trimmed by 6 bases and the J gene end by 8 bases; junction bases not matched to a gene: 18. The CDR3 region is CASSLAPPGTGGYEQFF. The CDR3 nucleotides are TGTGCCAGCAGCCTCGCCCCTCCCGGGACAGGAGGCTATGAGCAGTTCTTC.

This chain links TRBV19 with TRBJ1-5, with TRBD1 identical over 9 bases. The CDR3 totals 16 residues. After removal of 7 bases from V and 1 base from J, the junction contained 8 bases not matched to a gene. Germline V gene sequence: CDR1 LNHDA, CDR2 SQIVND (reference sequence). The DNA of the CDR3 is TGTGCCAGTAATGTCACAGGGGGCAGCAGCAATCAGCCCCAGCATTTT. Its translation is CASNVTGGSSNQPQHF.

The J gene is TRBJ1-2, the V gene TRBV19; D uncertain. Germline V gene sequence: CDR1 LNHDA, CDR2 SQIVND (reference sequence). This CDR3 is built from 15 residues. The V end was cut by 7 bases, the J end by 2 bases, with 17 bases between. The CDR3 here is CASTSSSGQNYGYTF. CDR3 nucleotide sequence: TGTGCCAGTACTAGTTCATCGGGCCAAAACTATGGCTACACCTTC.

The CDR3 bases are TGTGCCAGCAGCCAAGATCTGGCAGGCCTCGAGGGGTATGGCTACACCTTC. Translated, it gives CASSQDLAGLEGYGYTF. The genes are TRBV14 and TRBJ1-2; D might be TRBD1 (5 bases). Germline V CDR1 and CDR2: SGHDN, FVKESK. The ends were cut back, 0 bases at V and 5 bases at J, with 19 bases in the middle. The CDR3 covers 17 residues.

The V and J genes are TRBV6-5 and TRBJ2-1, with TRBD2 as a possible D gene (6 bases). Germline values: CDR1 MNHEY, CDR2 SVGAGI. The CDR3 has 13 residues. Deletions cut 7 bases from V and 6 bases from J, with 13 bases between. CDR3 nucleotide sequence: TGTGCCAGCACCTCCGGGACTCTCAATGAGCAGTTCTTC. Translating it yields CASTSGTLNEQFF.

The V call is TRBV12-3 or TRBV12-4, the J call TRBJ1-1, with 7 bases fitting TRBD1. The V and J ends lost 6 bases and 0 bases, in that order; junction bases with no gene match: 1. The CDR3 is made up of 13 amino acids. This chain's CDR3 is CASRGTVNTEAFF. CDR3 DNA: TGTGCCAGCAGGGGGACAGTGAACACTGAAGCTTTCTTT.

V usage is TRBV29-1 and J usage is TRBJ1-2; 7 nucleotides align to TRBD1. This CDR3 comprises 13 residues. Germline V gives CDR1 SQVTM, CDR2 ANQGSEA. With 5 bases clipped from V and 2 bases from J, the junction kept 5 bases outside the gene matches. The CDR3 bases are TGCAGCGTTCTCTGGGGACAGAACTATGGCTACACCTTC. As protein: CSVLWGQNYGYTF.

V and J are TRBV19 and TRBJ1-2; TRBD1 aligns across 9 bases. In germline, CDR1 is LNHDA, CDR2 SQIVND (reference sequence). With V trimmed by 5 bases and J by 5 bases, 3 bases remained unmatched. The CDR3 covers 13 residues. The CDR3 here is CASSVDRGYGYTF. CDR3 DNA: TGTGCCAGTAGTGTGGACAGGGGATATGGCTACACCTTC.

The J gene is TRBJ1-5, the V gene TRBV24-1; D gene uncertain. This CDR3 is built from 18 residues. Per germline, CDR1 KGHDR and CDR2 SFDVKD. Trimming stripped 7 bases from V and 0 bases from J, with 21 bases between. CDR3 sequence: CATSRAPAQLSSNQPQHF. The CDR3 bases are TGTGCCACCAGCCGTGCCCCAGCGCAGTTGTCTAGCAATCAGCCCCAGCATTTT.

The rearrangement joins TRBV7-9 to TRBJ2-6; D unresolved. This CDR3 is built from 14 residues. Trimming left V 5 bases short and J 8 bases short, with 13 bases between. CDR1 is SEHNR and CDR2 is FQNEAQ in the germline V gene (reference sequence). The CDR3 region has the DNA TGTGCCAGCAGCCGACTCGTGGGTCCCAACGTCCTGACTTTC. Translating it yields CASSRLVGPNVLTF.

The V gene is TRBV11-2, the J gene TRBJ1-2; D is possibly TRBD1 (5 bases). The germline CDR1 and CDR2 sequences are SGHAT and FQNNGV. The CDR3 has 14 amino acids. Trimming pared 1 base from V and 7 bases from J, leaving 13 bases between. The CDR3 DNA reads TGTGCCAGCAGCTTAGCTTCAGGGTTGTCTGGCTACACCTTC. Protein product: CASSLASGLSGYTF.